The clone carrying this T cell receptor beta chain was observed a few times. What it binds is not known. These data belong to a study of tumor-infiltrating lymphocytes in primary liver carcinoma. Study in general: Ranging in age from 30 to 69 years, the patients were men and women. Study-wide results and caveats: The study found a significantly higher top-250-clone fraction in tumors than in blood (p = 0.039). Pairs comparing tumor with adjacent tissue or blood overlapped less than pairs drawn from tumor regions.

Germline-derived CDR1 and CDR2 are SEHNR and FQNEAQ (reference sequence). J was trimmed by 3 bases and V by 5 bases; bases with no gene match: 6. This CDR3 is 16 amino acids long. Germline DNA was also extracted, with blood RNA taken from unsorted whole blood. Blood samples of about 4.3 milliliters were drawn preoperatively. Total RNA (around 500 ng) served as template for TCR beta cDNA synthesis primed by a constant-region primer. Slightly modified ARM-PCR with three nested multiplex PCR rounds yielded TCR beta libraries. Forward primers for TRBV1-TRBV30 and a C-beta reverse primer served the first two PCR rounds, at 10 cycles each. One entry per CDR3 protein, called by TCRdb with MiXCR from the multiplex PCR reads. The sample carries about 320,000 distinct CDR3 sequences, over 55% recorded once.

This chain uses TRBV7-9 with TRBJ2-2, with 10 nucleotides matching TRBD1. Input material: peripheral blood. The receptor's source is a man aged 35 to 55 with primary liver carcinoma and hepatitis B virus infection. CDR3 protein: CASSKLTGGDTGELFF. CDR3 in DNA: TGTGCCAGCAGCAAACTGACAGGGGGCGACACCGGGGAGCTGTTTTTT. Full variable domain (outside the CDR3, taken from reference TRBV7-9 and TRBJ2-2): DTGVSQNPRHKITKRGQNVTFRCDPISEHNRLYWYRQTLGQGPEFLTYFQNEAQLEKSRLLSDRFSAERPKGSFSTLEIQRTEQGDSAMYLCASSKLTGGDTGELFFGEGSRLTVL.